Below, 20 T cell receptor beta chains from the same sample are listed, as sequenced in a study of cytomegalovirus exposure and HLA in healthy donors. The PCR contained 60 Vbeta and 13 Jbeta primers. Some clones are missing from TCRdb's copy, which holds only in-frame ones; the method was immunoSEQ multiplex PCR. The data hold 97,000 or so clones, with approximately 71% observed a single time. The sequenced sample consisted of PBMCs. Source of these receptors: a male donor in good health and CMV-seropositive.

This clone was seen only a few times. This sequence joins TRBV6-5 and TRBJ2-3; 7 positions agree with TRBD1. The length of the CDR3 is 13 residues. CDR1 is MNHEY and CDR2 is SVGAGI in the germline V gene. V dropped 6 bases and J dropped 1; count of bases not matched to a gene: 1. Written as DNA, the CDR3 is TGTGCCAGCAGGGGGACAGGCACAGATACGCAGTATTTT. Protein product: CASRGTGTDTQYF.

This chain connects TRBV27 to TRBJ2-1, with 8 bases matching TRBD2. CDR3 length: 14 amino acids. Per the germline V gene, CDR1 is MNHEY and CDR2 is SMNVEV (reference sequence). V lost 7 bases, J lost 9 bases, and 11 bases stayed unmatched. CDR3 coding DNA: TGTGCCAGCACCTTGACTAGCGCCGGGGGTGAGCAGTTCTTC. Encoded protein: CASTLTSAGGEQFF.

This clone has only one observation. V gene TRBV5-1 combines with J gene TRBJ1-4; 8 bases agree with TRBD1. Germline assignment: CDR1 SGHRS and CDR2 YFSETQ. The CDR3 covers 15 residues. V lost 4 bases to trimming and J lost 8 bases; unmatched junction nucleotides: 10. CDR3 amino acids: CASSPRTGSGEKLFF. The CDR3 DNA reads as TGCGCCAGCAGCCCCAGGACAGGGTCCGGAGAAAAACTGTTTTTT.

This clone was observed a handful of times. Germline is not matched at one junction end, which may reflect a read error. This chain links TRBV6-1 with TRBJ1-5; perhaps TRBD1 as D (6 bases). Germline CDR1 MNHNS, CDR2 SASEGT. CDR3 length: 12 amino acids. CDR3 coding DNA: TGTGCCAGCAGTGCCCGACAGGAACCTAACCTTTTT. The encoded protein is CASSARQEPNLF.

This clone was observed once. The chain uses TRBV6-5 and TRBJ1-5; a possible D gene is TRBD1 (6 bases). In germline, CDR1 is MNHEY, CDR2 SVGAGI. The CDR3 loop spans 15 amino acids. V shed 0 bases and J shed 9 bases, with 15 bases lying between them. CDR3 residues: CASSYSRQGLGPQHF. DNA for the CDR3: TGTGCCAGCAGTTACTCGAGGCAGGGGCTAGGGCCCCAGCATTTT.

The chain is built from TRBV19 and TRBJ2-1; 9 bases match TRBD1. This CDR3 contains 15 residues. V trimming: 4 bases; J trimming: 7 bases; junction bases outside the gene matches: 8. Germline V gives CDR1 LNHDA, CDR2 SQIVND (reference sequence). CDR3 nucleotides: TGTGCCAGTAGTAAACCCGGGACAGGGAGGAATGAGCAGTTCTTC. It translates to CASSKPGTGRNEQFF.

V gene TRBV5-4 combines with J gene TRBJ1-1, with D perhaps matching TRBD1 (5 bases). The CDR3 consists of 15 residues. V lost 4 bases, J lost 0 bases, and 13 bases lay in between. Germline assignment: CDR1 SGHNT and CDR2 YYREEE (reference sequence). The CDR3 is CASSGRGGLNTEAFF. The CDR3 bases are TGTGCCAGCAGCGGCCGGGGGGGACTGAACACTGAAGCTTTCTTT.

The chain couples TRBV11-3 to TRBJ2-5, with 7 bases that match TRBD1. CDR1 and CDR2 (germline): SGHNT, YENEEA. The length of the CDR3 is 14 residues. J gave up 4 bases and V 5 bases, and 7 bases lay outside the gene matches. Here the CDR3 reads CASSPGQASETQYF. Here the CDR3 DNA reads TGTGCCAGCAGCCCCGGACAGGCCTCAGAGACCCAGTACTTC.

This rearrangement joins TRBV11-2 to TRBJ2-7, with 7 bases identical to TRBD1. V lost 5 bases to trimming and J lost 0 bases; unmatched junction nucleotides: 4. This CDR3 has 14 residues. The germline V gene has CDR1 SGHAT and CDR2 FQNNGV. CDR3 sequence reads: CASSGWDSSYEQYF. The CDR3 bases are TGTGCCAGCAGCGGATGGGACAGCTCCTACGAGCAGTACTTC.

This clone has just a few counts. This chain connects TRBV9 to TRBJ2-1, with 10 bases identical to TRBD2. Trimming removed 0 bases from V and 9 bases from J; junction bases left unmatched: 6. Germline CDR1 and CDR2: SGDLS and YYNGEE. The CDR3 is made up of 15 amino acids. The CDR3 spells CASSVVLAGEGEQFF. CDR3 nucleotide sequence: TGTGCCAGCAGCGTAGTTCTAGCGGGAGAGGGTGAGCAGTTCTTC. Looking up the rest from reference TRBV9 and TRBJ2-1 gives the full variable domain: DSGVTQTPKHLITATGQRVTLRCSPRSGDLSVYWYQQSLDQGLQFLIQYYNGEERAKGNILERFSAQQFPDLHSELNLSSLELGDSALYFCASSVVLAGEGEQFFGPGTRLTVL.

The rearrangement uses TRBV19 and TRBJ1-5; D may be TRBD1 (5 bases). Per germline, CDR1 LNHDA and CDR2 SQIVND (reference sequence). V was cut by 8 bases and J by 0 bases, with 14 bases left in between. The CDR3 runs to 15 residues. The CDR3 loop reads CASSYGTNSNQPQHF. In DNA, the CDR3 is TGTGCCAGTTCCTACGGGACTAATAGCAATCAGCCCCAGCATTTT.

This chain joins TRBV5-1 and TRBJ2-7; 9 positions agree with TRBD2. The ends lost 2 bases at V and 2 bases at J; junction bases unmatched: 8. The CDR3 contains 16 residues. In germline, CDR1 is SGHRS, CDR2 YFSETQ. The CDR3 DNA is TGCGCCAGCAGCTTAATAGCAGCGGGAGGAACCTACGAGCAGTACTTC. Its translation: CASSLIAAGGTYEQYF.

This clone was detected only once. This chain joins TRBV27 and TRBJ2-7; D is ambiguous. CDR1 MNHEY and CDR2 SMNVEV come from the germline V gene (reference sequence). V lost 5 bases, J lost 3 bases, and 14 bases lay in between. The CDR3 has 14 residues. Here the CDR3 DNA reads TGTGCCAGCAGTCGCAGTCCTAGGATCTACGAGCAGTACTTC. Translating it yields CASSRSPRIYEQYF.

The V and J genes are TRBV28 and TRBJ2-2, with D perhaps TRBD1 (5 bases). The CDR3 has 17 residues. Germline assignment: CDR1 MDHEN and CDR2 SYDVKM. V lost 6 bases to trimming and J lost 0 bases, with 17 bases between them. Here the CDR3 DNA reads TGTGCCAGCAGACACCACACGGACACTTCGAACACCGGGGAGCTGTTTTTT. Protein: CASRHHTDTSNTGELFF. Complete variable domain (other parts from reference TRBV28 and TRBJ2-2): DVKVTQSSRYLVKRTGEKVFLECVQDMDHENMFWYRQDPGLGLRLIYFSYDVKMKEKGDIPEGYSVSREKKERFSLILESASTNQTSMYLCASRHHTDTSNTGELFFGEGSRLTVL.

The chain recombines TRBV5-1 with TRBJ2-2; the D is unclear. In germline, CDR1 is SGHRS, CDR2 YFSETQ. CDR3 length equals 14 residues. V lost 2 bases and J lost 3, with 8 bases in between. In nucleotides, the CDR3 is TGCGCCAGCAGCTTTCTTCCGGACACCGGGGAGCTGTTTTTT. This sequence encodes CASSFLPDTGELFF.

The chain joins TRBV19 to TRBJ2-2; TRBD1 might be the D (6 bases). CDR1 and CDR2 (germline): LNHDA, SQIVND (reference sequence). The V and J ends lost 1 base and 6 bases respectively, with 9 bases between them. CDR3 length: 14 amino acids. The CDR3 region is CASSIGEGAGELFF. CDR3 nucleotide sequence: TGTGCCAGTAGTATAGGTGAGGGGGCCGGGGAGCTGTTTTTT. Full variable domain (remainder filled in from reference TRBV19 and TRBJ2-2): DGGITQSPKYLFRKEGQNVTLSCEQNLNHDAMYWYRQDPGQGLRLIYYSQIVNDFQKGDIAEGYSVSREKKESFPLTVTSAQKNPTAFYLCASSIGEGAGELFFGEGSRLTVL.

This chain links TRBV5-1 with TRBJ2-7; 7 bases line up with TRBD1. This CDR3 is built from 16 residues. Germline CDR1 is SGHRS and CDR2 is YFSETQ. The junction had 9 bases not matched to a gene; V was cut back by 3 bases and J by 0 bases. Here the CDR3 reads CASSSVQGVRSYEQYF. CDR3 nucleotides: TGCGCCAGCAGCTCTGTGCAGGGGGTCCGCTCCTACGAGCAGTACTTC. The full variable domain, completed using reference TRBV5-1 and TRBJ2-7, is KAGVTQTPRYLIKTRGQQVTLSCSPISGHRSVSWYQQTPGQGLQFLFEYFSETQRNKGNFPGRFSGRQFSNSRSEMNVSTLELGDSALYLCASSSVQGVRSYEQYFGPGTRLTVT.

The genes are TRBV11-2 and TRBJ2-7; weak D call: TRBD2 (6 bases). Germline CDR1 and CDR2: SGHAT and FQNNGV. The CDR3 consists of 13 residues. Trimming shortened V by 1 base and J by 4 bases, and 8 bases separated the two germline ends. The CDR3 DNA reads TGTGCCAGCAGCTTAGTGGGGGGATACGAGCAGTACTTC. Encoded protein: CASSLVGGYEQYF. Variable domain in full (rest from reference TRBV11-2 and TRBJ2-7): EAGVAQSPRYKIIEKRQSVAFWCNPISGHATLYWYQQILGQGPKLLIQFQNNGVVDDSQLPKDRFSAERLKGVDSTLKIQPAKLEDSAVYLCASSLVGGYEQYFGPGTRLTVT.

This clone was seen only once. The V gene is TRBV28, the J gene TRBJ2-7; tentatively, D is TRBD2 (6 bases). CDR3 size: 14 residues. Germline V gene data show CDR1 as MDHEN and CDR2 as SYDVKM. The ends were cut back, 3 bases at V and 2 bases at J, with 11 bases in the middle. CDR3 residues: CASSLGGNAYEQYF. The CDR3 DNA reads TGTGCCAGCAGTTTGGGCGGGAATGCCTACGAGCAGTACTTC.

CDR3 sequence reads: CASSQDTAGRNTEAFF. DNA of the CDR3: TGCGCCAGCAGCCAAGATACGGCAGGGCGGAACACTGAAGCTTTCTTT. The rearrangement joins TRBV4-3 to TRBJ1-1, with a weak D call TRBD1 (5 bases). This CDR3 spans 16 amino acids. Germline values: CDR1 LGHNA, CDR2 YSLEER. Trimming left V 0 bases short and J 1 base short, with 12 bases between.